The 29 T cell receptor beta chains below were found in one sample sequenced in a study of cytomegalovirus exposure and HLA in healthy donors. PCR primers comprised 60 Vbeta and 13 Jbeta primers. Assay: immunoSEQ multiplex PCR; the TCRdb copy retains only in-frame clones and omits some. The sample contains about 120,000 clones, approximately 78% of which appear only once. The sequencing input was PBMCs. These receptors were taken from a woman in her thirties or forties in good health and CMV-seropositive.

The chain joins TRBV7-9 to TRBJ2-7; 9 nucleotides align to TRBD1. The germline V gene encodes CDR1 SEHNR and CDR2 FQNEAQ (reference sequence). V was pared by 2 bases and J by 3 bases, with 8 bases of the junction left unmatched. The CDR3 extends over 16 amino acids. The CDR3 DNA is TGTGCCAGCAGCTTACGGGGGACAGGGTTCGACTACGAGCAGTACTTC. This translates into CASSLRGTGFDYEQYF.

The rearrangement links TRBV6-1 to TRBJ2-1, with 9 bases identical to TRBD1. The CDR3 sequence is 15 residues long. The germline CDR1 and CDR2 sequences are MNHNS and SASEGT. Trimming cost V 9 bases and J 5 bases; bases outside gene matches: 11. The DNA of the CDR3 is TGTGCCAGTGGACCGGGGGACAGGGTTGACAATGAGCAGTTCTTC. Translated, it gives CASGPGDRVDNEQFF.

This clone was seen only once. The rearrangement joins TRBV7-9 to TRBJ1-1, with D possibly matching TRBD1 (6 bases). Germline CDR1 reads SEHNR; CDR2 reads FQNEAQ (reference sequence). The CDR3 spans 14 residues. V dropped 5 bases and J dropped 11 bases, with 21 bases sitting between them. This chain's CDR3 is CASSSWSGEGGAFF. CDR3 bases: TGTGCCAGCAGCAGTTGGTCAGGGGAGGGGGGGGCTTTCTTT.

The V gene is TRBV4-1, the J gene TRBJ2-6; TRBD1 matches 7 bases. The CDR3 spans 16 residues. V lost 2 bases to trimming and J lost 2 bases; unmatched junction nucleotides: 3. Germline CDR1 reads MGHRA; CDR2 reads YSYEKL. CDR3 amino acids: CASSQTGVAGANVLTF. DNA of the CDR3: TGCGCCAGCAGCCAAACAGGGGTAGCTGGGGCCAACGTCCTGACTTTC.

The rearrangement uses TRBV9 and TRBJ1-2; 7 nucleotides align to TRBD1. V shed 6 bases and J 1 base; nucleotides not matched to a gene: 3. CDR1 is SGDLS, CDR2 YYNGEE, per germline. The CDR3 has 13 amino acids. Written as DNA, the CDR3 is TGTGCCAGCAACCGGGACAGTAACTATGGCTACACCTTC. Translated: CASNRDSNYGYTF.

The CDR3 spells CASSFSGGGDTEAFF. Here the CDR3 DNA reads TGCGCCAGCAGCTTCAGTGGAGGTGGTGACACTGAAGCTTTCTTT. The V gene is TRBV5-1, the J gene TRBJ1-1, with D unclear. The CDR3 totals 15 residues. Germline V gene data show CDR1 as SGHRS and CDR2 as YFSETQ. V gave up 2 bases and J gave up 3 bases, with 14 bases separating them.

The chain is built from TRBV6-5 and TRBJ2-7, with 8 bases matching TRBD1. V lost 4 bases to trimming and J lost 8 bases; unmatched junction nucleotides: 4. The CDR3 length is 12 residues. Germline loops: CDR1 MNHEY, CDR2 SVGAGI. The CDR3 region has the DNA TGTGCCAGCAGTTCGGACAGGGTCCAGCAGTACTTC. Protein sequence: CASSSDRVQQYF.

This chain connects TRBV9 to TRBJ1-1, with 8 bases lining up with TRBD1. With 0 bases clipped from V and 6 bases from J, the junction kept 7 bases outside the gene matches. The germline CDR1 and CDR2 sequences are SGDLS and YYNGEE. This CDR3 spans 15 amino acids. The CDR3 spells CASSVAAGGGAEAFF. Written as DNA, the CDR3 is TGTGCCAGCAGCGTAGCCGCAGGGGGCGGCGCTGAAGCTTTCTTT.

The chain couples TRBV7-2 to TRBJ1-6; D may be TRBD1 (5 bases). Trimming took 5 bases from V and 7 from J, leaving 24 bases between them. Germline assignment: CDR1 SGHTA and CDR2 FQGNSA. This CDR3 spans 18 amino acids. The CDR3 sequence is CASSTQGTIGGWNSPLHF. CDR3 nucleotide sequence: TGTGCCAGCAGCACGCAAGGGACCATCGGAGGGTGGAATTCACCCCTCCACTTT.

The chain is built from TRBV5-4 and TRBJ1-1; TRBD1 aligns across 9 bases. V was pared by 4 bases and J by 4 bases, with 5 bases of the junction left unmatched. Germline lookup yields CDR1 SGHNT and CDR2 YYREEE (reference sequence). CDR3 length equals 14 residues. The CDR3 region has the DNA TGTGCCAGCAGCACCGGGACAGGGACCACTGAAGCTTTCTTT. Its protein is CASSTGTGTTEAFF.

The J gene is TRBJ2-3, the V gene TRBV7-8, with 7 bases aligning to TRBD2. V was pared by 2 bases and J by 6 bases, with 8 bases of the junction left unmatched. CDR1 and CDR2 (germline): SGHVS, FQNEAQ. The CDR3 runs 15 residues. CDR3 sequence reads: CASSLLSLGGDTQYF. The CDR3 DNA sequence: TGTGCCAGCAGCTTACTTAGCCTCGGGGGGGATACGCAGTATTTT.

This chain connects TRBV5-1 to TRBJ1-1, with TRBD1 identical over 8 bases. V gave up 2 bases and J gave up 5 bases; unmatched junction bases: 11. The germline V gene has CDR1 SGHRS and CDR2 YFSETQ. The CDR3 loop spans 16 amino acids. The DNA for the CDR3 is TGCGCCAGCAGCTTCGGACAGGGCGGGGGTCTGACTGAAGCTTTCTTT. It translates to CASSFGQGGGLTEAFF.

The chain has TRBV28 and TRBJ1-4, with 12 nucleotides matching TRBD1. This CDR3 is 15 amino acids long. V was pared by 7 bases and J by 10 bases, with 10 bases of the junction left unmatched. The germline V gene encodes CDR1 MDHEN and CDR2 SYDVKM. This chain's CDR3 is CASTGQGAIHVKLFF. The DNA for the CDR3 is TGTGCCAGCACGGGACAGGGGGCTATCCACGTAAAACTGTTTTTT.

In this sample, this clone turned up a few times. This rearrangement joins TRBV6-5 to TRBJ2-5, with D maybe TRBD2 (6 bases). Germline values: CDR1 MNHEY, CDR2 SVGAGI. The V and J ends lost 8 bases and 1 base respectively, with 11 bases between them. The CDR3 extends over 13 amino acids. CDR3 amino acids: CASGGTPQETQYF. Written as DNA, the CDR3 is TGTGCCAGCGGAGGGACCCCCCAAGAGACCCAGTACTTC.

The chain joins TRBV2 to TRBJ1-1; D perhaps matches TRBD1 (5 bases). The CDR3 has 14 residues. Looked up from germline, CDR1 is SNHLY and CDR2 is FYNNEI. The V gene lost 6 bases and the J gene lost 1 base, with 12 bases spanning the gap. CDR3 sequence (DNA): TGTGCCAGCAGCCGGGGGTCACGGAACACTGAAGCTTTCTTT. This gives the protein CASSRGSRNTEAFF.

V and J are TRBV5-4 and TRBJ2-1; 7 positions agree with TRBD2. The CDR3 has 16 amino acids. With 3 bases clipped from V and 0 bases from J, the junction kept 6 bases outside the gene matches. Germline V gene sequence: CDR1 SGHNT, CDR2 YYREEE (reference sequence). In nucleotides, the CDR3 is TGTGCCAGCAGCTCGCTGGGCGGGGGCTCCTACAATGAGCAGTTCTTC. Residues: CASSSLGGGSYNEQFF.

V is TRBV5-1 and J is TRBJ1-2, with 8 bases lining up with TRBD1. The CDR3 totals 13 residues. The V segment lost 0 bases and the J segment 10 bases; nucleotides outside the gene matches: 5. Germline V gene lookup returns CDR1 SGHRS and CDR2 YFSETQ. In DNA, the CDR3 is TGCGCCAGCAGCTTGGCGACAGGGGATGTCTACACCTTC. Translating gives CASSLATGDVYTF.

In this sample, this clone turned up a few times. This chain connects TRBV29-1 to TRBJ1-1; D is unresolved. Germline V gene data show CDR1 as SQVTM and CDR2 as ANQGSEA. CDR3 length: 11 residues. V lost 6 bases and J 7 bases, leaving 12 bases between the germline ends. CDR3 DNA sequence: TGCAGCGTGAACGCTCCGGTTGAAGCTTTCTTT. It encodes CSVNAPVEAFF.

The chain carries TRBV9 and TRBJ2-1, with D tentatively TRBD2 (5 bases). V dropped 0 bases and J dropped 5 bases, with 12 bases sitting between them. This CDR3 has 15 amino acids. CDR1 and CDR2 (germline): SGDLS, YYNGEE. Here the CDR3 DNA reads TGTGCCAGCAGCGTAGGAGGGTCTGGAAACAATGAGCAGTTCTTC. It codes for CASSVGGSGNNEQFF.

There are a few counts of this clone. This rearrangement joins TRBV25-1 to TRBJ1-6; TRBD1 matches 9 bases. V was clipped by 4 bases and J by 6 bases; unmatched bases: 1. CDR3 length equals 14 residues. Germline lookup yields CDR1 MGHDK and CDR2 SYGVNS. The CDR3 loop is CASSAQGANSPLHF. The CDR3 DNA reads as TGTGCCAGCAGTGCACAGGGGGCTAATTCACCCCTCCACTTT.

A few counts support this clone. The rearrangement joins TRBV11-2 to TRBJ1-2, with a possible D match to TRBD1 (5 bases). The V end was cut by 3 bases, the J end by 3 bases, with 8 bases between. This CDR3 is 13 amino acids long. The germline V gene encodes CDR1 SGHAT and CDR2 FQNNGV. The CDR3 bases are TGTGCCAGCAGCTTGACCAGGGACTATGGCTACACCTTC. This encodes CASSLTRDYGYTF.

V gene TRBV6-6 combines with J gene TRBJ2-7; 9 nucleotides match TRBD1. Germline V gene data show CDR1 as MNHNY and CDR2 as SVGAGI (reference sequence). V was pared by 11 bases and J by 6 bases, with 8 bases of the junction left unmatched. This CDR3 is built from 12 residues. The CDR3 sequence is CASGQGNREQYF. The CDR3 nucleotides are TGTGCCTCGGGACAGGGCAATCGCGAGCAGTACTTC.

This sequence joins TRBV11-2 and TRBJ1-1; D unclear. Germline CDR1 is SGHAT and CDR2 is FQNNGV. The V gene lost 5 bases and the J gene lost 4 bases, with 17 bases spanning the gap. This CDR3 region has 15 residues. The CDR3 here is CASSPSHEDATEAFF. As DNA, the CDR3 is TGTGCCAGCAGCCCTAGTCACGAGGATGCCACTGAAGCTTTCTTT.

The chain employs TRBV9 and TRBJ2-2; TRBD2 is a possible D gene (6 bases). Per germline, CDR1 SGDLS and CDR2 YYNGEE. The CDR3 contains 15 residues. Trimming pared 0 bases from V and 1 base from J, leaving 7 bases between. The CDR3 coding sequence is TGTGCCAGCAGCGTAGTCGGGGGGAACACCGGGGAGCTGTTTTTT. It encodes CASSVVGGNTGELFF.

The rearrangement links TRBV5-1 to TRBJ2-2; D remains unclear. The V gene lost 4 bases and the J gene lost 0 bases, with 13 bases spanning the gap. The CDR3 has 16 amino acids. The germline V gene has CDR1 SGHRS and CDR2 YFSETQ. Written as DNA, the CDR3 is TGCGCCAGCAGCCTAAAAACTGTCGCGAACACCGGGGAGCTGTTTTTT. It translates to CASSLKTVANTGELFF.

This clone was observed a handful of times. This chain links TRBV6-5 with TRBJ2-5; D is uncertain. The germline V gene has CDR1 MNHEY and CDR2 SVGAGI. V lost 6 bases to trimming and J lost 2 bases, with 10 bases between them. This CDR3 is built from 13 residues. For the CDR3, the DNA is TGTGCCAGCAGGGTTGACGGGCAAGAGACCCAGTACTTC. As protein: CASRVDGQETQYF.

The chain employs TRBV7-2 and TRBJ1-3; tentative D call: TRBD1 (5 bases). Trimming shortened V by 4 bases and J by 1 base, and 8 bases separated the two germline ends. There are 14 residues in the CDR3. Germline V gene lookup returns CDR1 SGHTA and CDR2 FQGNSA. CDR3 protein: CASSSRESGNTIYF. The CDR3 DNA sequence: TGTGCCAGCAGCTCCAGGGAATCTGGAAACACCATATATTTT.

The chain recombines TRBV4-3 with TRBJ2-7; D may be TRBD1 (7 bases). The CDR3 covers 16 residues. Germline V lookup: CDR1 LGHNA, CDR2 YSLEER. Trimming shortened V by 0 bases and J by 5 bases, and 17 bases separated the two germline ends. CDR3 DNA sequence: TGCGCCAGCAGCCAAGATCGGGGGACAGTTCGAAACGAGCAGTACTTC. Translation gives CASSQDRGTVRNEQYF.

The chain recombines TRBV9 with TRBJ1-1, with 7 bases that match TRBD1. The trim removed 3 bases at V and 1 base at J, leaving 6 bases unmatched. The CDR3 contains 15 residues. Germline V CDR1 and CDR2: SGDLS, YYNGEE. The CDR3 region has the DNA TGTGCCAGCAGCGGCCACGAGGGGGCGAACACTGAAGCTTTCTTT. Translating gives CASSGHEGANTEAFF.